This T cell receptor beta chain was found in a study of T cell repertoires in cytomegalovirus infection (dated by TCRdb to the late 2010s). Background on the whole study: Alongside well-studied HLA-B-restricted epitopes, the peptide stimulations were aimed at recently identified HLA-C-restricted CMV epitopes, whose presentation resists viral immunomodulation. Donor HLA type was relevant to the analysis, as public TCR beta signatures indicated carriage of CMV infection together with the matching HLA type. General findings and caveats noted by the study authors: In the ex vivo response, HLA-C-restricted CMV-specific TCR beta clonotypes were dominant, and in two of eight donors the single most frequent clonotype came from this HLA-C-restricted group. In both this cohort and an independent cohort of several hundred donors, the cumulative frequency of public TCR beta family members distinguished carriers of CMV infection plus the relevant HLA type.

What the treatment or condition label conveys for this sample: in vitro stimulation with specific CMV peptide epitopes to enrich CMV-specific T cells. This clonotype was seen repeatedly, ten times or more. The specificity of this receptor is unknown. It has no much larger one-base neighbor in the sample; base qualities were not kept. The CDR3 has 14 amino acids, counting the end cysteine and phenylalanine. Only CDR3 DNA remains: 42 bases, in frame from the first base. Trimming takes 8 bases from V and 6 bases from J, and the germline ends sit 17 bases apart. As encoded in the germline V gene, CDR1 is MNHNS while CDR2 is SASEGT. The listed sequencing device is Illumina HiSeq 1500. The public reads were reprocessed in TCRdb via fastp at Q25 and MiXCR, keeping in-frame beta chains. Duplicate CDR3 protein sequences are folded into a single record with the most common DNA and genes. The sample profile shows 900,000 to 950,000 distinct CDR3 sequences; roughly 31% of them were found once. Clones ranked in the top ten supply about an eighth of the sample.

The rearranged chain carries TRBV6-1 and TRBJ2-1; the D region possibly corresponds to TRBD2 (5 bases align). Here the sequenced sample was cultured CD8+ T cells from PBMCs, taken from culture after CMV antigen stimulation. This clonotype originated in a human donor in good health (CMV status not recorded). Some clones in this sample may be carry-over from other donors' samples. The DNA is TGTGCCAGCGGACTGCTTCGTACCCGCAATGAGCAGTTCTTC. Its protein is CASGLLRTRNEQFF.